Many counts were recorded for the clone carrying this T cell receptor beta chain. The antigen is not known. These data belong to a study of human T cells and chemical hapten exposure. General study points: Positive correlation was observed between PT1 expanded TCR counts and patch test score. After DPC sensitization, TCRs above 1 in 1000 frequency showed no change.

Specified time point: patch test 3, about 24 weeks after DPC sensitization. Regarding treatment: therapeutic diphenylcyclopropenone sensitization with weekly scalp DPC. TCRdb used MiXCR to reprocess the RACE reads, holding one entry per CDR3 protein. The table lists 70,000 or so distinct CDR3 sequences, 11% of them singletons. The clonotype originates from a woman in her forties or fifties with alopecia areata. Some clones in this sample may be carry-over from other donors' samples. The specimen comprised whole blood, sampled in connection with sensitization to the hapten diphenylcyclopropenone (DPC).

Here the CDR3 reads CASRDSSRHEQFF. The CDR3 coding sequence is TGTGCCAGCCGGGACAGCAGTCGGCATGAGCAGTTCTTC. V usage is TRBV11-1 and J usage is TRBJ2-1, with 7 nucleotides matching TRBD1. The CDR3 spans 13 residues. From germline, CDR1 is SGHAT and CDR2 FQDESV (reference sequence). V gave up 8 bases and J gave up 8 bases; unmatched junction bases: 9.